A single sample is the source of the 28 T cell receptor beta chains below, sequenced in a study of blood T cell repertoires in COVID-19. Method: immunoSEQ multiplex PCR; TCRdb's copy keeps in-frame clones and lacks some. There are about 400,000 clones in the sample; about 90% occur only once, and approximately 1.8% lies in the top ten. The sequenced sample was PBMCs or T cells enriched from blood (not recorded which). The origin of the receptors is a middle-aged man in a cohort exposed to, infected with or recovered from COVID-19 (not recorded which).

V gene TRBV18 combines with J gene TRBJ2-7; 10 bases are a match to TRBD2. The V segment lost 3 bases and the J segment 1 base; nucleotides outside the gene matches: 12. The CDR3 has 18 residues. Germline values: CDR1 KGHSH, CDR2 LQKENI. The CDR3 DNA is TGTGCCAGCTCACCGAAACTAGCGGGATTGACGGGTTCCTACGAGCAGTACTTC. Translated: CASSPKLAGLTGSYEQYF.

This clone was seen only a few times. The gene calls are TRBV5-1 and TRBJ1-4; the match to TRBD1 covers 7 bases. The V gene end was trimmed by 5 bases and the J gene end by 7 bases; junction bases not matched to a gene: 14. This CDR3 spans 16 amino acids. In germline, CDR1 is SGHRS, CDR2 YFSETQ. CDR3 region: CASSSESQGVGEKLFF. CDR3 bases: TGCGCCAGCAGTTCAGAGTCTCAGGGGGTCGGTGAAAAACTGTTTTTT.

In this sample, this clone turned up a few times. This chain connects TRBV7-9 to TRBJ1-5; TRBD1 matches 7 bases. With 1 base clipped from V and 0 bases from J, the junction kept 6 bases outside the gene matches. The CDR3 is 17 amino acids. CDR1 and CDR2 (germline): SEHNR, FQNEAQ (reference sequence). The CDR3 region has the DNA TGTGCCAGCAGCTTAGGAAGGGGGCTTAATAGCAATCAGCCCCAGCATTTT. It yields the protein CASSLGRGLNSNQPQHF.

The V and J genes are TRBV29-1 and TRBJ1-5; D is ambiguous. The CDR3 covers 13 residues. V was pared by 7 bases and J by 4 bases, with 14 bases between. From germline, CDR1 is SQVTM and CDR2 ANQGSEA. Written as DNA, the CDR3 is TGCAGCGCGGGAGAGGGAAAGAATCAGCCCCAGCATTTT. It codes for CSAGEGKNQPQHF.

This clone was seen just once. V is TRBV5-1 and J is TRBJ1-1; 7 positions match TRBD1. CDR3 length equals 15 residues. V lost 4 bases, J lost 1 base, and 7 bases stayed unmatched. Germline V CDR1 and CDR2: SGHRS, YFSETQ. CDR3 sequence: CASSGTGVENTEAFF. The CDR3 DNA reads as TGCGCCAGCAGCGGAACAGGGGTTGAGAACACTGAAGCTTTCTTT.

This chain links TRBV28 with TRBJ1-5, with TRBD1 matching 7 bases. Per germline, CDR1 MDHEN and CDR2 SYDVKM. The V gene end was trimmed by 7 bases and the J gene end by 7 bases; junction bases not matched to a gene: 10. The CDR3 totals 14 residues. The CDR3 DNA reads TGTGCCAGCACCTCGACAGGGACCGAGCAGCCCCAGCATTTT. This sequence encodes CASTSTGTEQPQHF.

This rearrangement joins TRBV30 to TRBJ1-1, with 10 positions matching TRBD1. The CDR3 sequence is 13 residues long. The trim removed 5 bases at V and 7 bases at J, leaving 7 bases unmatched. Per germline, CDR1 GTSNPN and CDR2 SVGIG (reference sequence). The chain's CDR3 is CAWSTGGVGEAFF. The DNA of the CDR3 is TGTGCCTGGTCGACAGGGGGCGTTGGTGAAGCTTTCTTT.

The chain is built from TRBV7-8 and TRBJ1-1; D is possibly TRBD1 (5 bases). Per germline, CDR1 SGHVS and CDR2 FQNEAQ. Trimming left V 3 bases short and J 0 bases short, with 17 bases between. The CDR3 loop spans 17 amino acids. Written as DNA, the CDR3 is TGTGCCAGCAGCTTTAGCGGGGGGAAAAATATGAACACTGAAGCTTTCTTT. Protein product: CASSFSGGKNMNTEAFF.

This clone is a singleton in its sample. The chain joins TRBV14 to TRBJ2-7; no definite D call. This CDR3 is built from 14 residues. Per germline, CDR1 SGHDN and CDR2 FVKESK. Deletions cut 1 base from V and 0 bases from J, with 7 bases between. The chain's CDR3 is CASSQVPVSYEQYF. In nucleotides, the CDR3 is TGTGCCAGCAGCCAAGTCCCCGTCTCCTACGAGCAGTACTTC.

The V and J genes are TRBV7-3 and TRBJ2-1; tentatively, D is TRBD2 (5 bases). Per germline, CDR1 SGHTA and CDR2 FQGTGA. The ends were cut back, 2 bases at V and 7 bases at J, with 12 bases in the middle. The CDR3 contains 14 residues. The CDR3 DNA reads TGTGCCAGCAGCTTAGGTCCTAGCTGGAATGAGCAGTTCTTC. The encoded protein is CASSLGPSWNEQFF.

This clone is deemed medium-sized (0.01 to 0.1%). The chain employs TRBV19 and TRBJ2-3; 7 bases are shared with TRBD2. The ends lost 3 bases at V and 3 bases at J; junction bases unmatched: 9. The germline CDR1 and CDR2 sequences are LNHDA and SQIVND (reference sequence). The CDR3 sequence is 16 residues long. CDR3 loop: CASSIVAGEGTDTQYF. The CDR3 bases are TGTGCCAGTAGTATTGTCGCGGGAGAGGGGACAGATACGCAGTATTTT.

The V gene is TRBV6-5, the J gene TRBJ2-7; TRBD1 aligns across 8 bases. Germline V gene sequence: CDR1 MNHEY, CDR2 SVGAGI. The CDR3 loop spans 13 amino acids. V shed 2 bases and J 6 bases; nucleotides not matched to a gene: 3. The CDR3 region has the DNA TGTGCCAGCAGTTACATCAGGGGGCCCGAGCAGTACTTC. Translation: CASSYIRGPEQYF.

The chain uses TRBV13 and TRBJ2-5; perhaps TRBD2 as D (6 bases). The CDR3 consists of 15 residues. V was trimmed by 1 base and J by 1 base, leaving 10 bases between them. Germline CDR1 and CDR2: PRHDT and FYEKMQ (reference sequence). CDR3 sequence: CASSLVEGLQETQYF. The CDR3 nucleotides are TGTGCCAGCAGCTTAGTTGAGGGACTCCAAGAGACCCAGTACTTC.

The rearrangement uses TRBV11-3 and TRBJ2-2, with 10 bases fitting TRBD1. After removal of 3 bases from V and 8 bases from J, the junction contained 9 bases not matched to a gene. The V gene's germline CDR1 is SGHNT and CDR2 YENEEA. The CDR3 loop spans 16 amino acids. This chain's CDR3 is CASSFTGTGEMGELFF. CDR3 nucleotides: TGTGCCAGCAGCTTTACCGGGACAGGGGAGATGGGGGAGCTGTTTTTT.

This chain connects TRBV7-2 to TRBJ2-2; 8 bases agree with TRBD2. The trim removed 5 bases at V and 6 bases at J, leaving 14 bases unmatched. The CDR3 sequence is 17 residues long. CDR1 is SGHTA, CDR2 FQGNSA, per germline. CDR3 bases: TGTGCCAGCAGCCCTAGGAGAGGACTAGCAAGTGCCGGGGAGCTGTTTTTT. Its translation is CASSPRRGLASAGELFF.

This chain joins TRBV29-1 and TRBJ2-3, with 7 positions matching TRBD1. Germline CDR1 SQVTM, CDR2 ANQGSEA. The CDR3 contains 17 residues. With 5 bases clipped from V and 0 bases from J, the junction kept 14 bases outside the gene matches. Here the CDR3 reads CSVQRQGVRQSTDTQYF. In DNA, the CDR3 is TGCAGCGTTCAACGACAGGGCGTCCGCCAAAGCACAGATACGCAGTATTTT.

In the case of this clone: Germline and junction disagree at one end, which may indicate a read error. The genes are TRBV10-3 and TRBJ2-1, with 12 bases matching TRBD2. Germline assignment: CDR1 ENHRY and CDR2 SYGVKD. The CDR3 loop spans 14 amino acids. Written as DNA, the CDR3 is TGTGCCATCAGCGAGTCGACTAGCGGGAGAGAGCAGTTCTTC. Translation gives CAISESTSGREQFF.

The chain uses TRBV27 and TRBJ2-3, with D possibly TRBD2 on 5 matching bases. Looked up from germline, CDR1 is MNHEY and CDR2 is SMNVEV (reference sequence). V gave up 3 bases and J gave up 1 base, with 11 bases separating them. This CDR3 region has 15 residues. In DNA form, the CDR3 reads TGTGCCAGCAGTTTCCAAACTAGACGCACAGATACGCAGTATTTT. It yields the protein CASSFQTRRTDTQYF.

The chain links TRBV11-3 to TRBJ2-3; 10 bases align to TRBD2. The ends lost 5 bases at V and 3 bases at J; junction bases unmatched: 8. CDR3 length equals 16 residues. Germline-derived CDR1 and CDR2 are SGHNT and YENEEA. The CDR3 loop is CASSRGIAGGTDTQYF. CDR3 in DNA: TGTGCCAGCAGCCGAGGGATAGCGGGAGGTACAGATACGCAGTATTTT.

The rearrangement links TRBV4-2 to TRBJ2-2; TRBD2 might be the D (6 bases). The CDR3 runs to 14 residues. Per germline, CDR1 LGHNA and CDR2 YNFKEQ. Trimming removed 10 bases at V and 4 bases at J, with 16 bases between. CDR3 protein: CATMSGRGTGELFF. DNA for the CDR3: TGTGCCACAATGTCGGGGCGGGGCACCGGGGAGCTGTTTTTT.

The V and J genes are TRBV11-2 and TRBJ1-4, with 7 bases that match TRBD1. Germline CDR1 is SGHAT and CDR2 is FQNNGV. The CDR3 sequence is 15 residues long. The V gene end was trimmed by 3 bases and the J gene end by 3 bases; junction bases not matched to a gene: 4. The CDR3 bases are TGTGCCAGCAGCTTGGGACAGTTAGCTAATGAAAAACTGTTTTTT. Translating gives CASSLGQLANEKLFF.

The chain carries TRBV5-4 and TRBJ1-6; TRBD1 matches at 11 bases. Germline CDR1 SGHNT, CDR2 YYREEE (reference sequence). CDR3 length equals 17 residues. J lost 10 bases, V lost 4 bases, and 13 bases had no gene match. CDR3 sequence reads: CASSAAGTGGIGSPLHF. The CDR3, as DNA: TGTGCCAGCAGCGCAGCCGGGACAGGGGGAATTGGCTCACCCCTCCACTTT.

The chain couples TRBV19 to TRBJ1-6; 8 nucleotides line up with TRBD1. There are 15 residues in the CDR3. After removal of 4 bases from V and 10 bases from J, the junction contained 9 bases not matched to a gene. Per the germline V gene, CDR1 is LNHDA and CDR2 is SQIVND (reference sequence). CDR3 sequence: CASSRWQGARSPLHF. For the CDR3, the DNA is TGTGCCAGTAGTAGATGGCAGGGGGCGCGATCACCCCTCCACTTT.

The rearrangement uses TRBV5-1 and TRBJ1-3; D is perhaps TRBD1 (5 bases). V shed 0 bases and J shed 4 bases, with 8 bases lying between them. The germline V gene has CDR1 SGHRS and CDR2 YFSETQ. There are 14 residues in the CDR3. The CDR3 sequence: CASSLAGHGNTIYF. CDR3 DNA: TGCGCCAGCAGCTTGGCAGGGCACGGAAACACCATATATTTT.

This rearrangement joins TRBV18 to TRBJ1-5; D unclear. The CDR3 has 15 amino acids. V gave up 3 bases and J gave up 0 bases, with 9 bases separating them. Germline V gives CDR1 KGHSH, CDR2 LQKENI. The CDR3: CASSPLTGSNQPQHF. CDR3 coding DNA: TGTGCCAGCTCACCTTTGACGGGTAGCAATCAGCCCCAGCATTTT.

The chain couples TRBV18 to TRBJ1-5; D ambiguous. CDR1 KGHSH and CDR2 LQKENI come from the germline V gene. The CDR3 spans 15 residues. V was pared by 4 bases and J by 2 bases, with 12 bases between. CDR3 protein: CASSLGRQGNQPQHF. The CDR3 nucleotides are TGTGCCAGCTCACTGGGGAGGCAGGGCAATCAGCCCCAGCATTTT.

The rearrangement joins TRBV18 to TRBJ2-7, with 8 bases matching TRBD2. The trim removed 3 bases at V and 4 bases at J, leaving 8 bases unmatched. The length of the CDR3 is 15 residues. Germline assignment: CDR1 KGHSH and CDR2 LQKENI. The CDR3 DNA reads TGTGCCAGCTCACCCCCGGGAGGGCCGGGTTACGAGCAGTACTTC. Protein sequence: CASSPPGGPGYEQYF.

The chain uses TRBV18 and TRBJ1-5; 9 bases agree with TRBD1. V shed 8 bases, J shed 5 bases, and the junction held 1 base outside the gene matches. CDR1 is KGHSH, CDR2 LQKENI, per germline. The length of the CDR3 is 12 residues. The CDR3 DNA reads TGTGCCAGCCGGGACAGGGATCAGCCCCAGCATTTT. It yields the protein CASRDRDQPQHF.